Described below is a single TCR beta chain sequence and its context. Antigen: not known. These data are taken from a study of cytomegalovirus exposure and HLA in healthy donors. Study-wide results and caveats: The study recorded 150 to 200 TCR beta chains that were cytomegalovirus-associated. Later analysis identified several of the most significant clusters that appeared linked to common viral pathogens. Fewer N-insertions than the 666-donor mean were reportedly shown by an Asian-associated ancestry cluster in a later analysis.

At collection, donors were nominally healthy, but unrecorded immune exposures were probable. Use of 60 Vbeta and 13 Jbeta primers characterized the PCR. Generated by immunoSEQ multiplex PCR, the TCRdb table keeps only in-frame clones and is missing some. Of some 180,000 clones in the sample, around 77% were seen once. The CDR3 sequence is 15 residues long. V lost 0 bases and J 6 bases, leaving 14 bases between the germline ends. Germline loops: CDR1 SGHDN, CDR2 FVKESK. This receptor was identified in a man aged 25 to 40 in good health and CMV-seronegative. The V gene is TRBV14, the J gene TRBJ2-5; D ambiguous. Sequenced input: PBMCs. The CDR3 DNA reads TGTGCCAGCAGCCAAGAAGGCGGCCCCTCGAAGACCCAGTACTTC. It codes for CASSQEGGPSKTQYF. Drawing the rest from reference TRBV14 and TRBJ2-5, the complete variable domain is EAGVTQFPSHSVIEKGQTVTLRCDPISGHDNLYWYRRVMGKEIKFLLHFVKESKQDESGMPNNRFLAERTGGTYSTLKVQPAELEDSGVYFCASSQEGGPSKTQYFGPGTRLLVL.